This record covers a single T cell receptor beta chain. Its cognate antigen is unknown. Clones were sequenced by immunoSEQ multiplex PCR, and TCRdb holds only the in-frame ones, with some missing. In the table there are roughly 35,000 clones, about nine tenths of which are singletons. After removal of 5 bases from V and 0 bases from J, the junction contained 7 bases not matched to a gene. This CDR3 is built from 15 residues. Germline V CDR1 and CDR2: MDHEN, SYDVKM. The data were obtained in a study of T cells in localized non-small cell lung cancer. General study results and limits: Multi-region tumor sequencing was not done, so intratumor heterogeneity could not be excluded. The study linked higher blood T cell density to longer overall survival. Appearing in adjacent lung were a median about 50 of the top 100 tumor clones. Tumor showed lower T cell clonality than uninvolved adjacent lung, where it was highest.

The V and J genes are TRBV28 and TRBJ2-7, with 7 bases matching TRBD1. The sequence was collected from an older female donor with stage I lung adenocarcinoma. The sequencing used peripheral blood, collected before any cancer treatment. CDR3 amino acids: CASSTSGQSSYEQYF. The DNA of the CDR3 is TGTGCCAGCAGTACCTCGGGACAGAGCTCCTACGAGCAGTACTTC.